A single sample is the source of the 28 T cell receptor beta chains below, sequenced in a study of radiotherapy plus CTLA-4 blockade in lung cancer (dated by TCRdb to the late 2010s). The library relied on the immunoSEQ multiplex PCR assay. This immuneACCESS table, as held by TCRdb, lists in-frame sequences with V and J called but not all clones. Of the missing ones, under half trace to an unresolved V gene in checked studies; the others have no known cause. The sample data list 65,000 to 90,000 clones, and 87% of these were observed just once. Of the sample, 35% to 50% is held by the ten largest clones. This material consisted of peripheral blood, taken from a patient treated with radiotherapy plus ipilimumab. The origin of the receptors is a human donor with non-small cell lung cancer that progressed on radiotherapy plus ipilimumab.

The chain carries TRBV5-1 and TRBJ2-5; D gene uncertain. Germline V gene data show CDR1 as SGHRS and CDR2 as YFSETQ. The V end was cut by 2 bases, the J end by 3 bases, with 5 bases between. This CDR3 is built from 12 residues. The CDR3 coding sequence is TGCGCCAGCAGCTTAACTAAAGAGACCCAGTACTTC. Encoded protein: CASSLTKETQYF.

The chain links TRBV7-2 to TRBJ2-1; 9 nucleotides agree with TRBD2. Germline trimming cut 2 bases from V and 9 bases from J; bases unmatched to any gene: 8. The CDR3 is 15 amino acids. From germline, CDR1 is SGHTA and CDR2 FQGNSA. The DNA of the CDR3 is TGTGCCAGCAGCTTAAAAGCGGGAGGTTCGGGTGAGCAGTTCTTC. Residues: CASSLKAGGSGEQFF. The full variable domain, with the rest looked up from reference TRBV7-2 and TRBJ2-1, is GAGVSQSPSNKVTEKGKDVELRCDPISGHTALYWYRQSLGQGLEFLIYFQGNSAPDKSGLPSDRFSAERTGGSVSTLTIQRTQQEDSAVYLCASSLKAGGSGEQFFGPGTRLTVL.

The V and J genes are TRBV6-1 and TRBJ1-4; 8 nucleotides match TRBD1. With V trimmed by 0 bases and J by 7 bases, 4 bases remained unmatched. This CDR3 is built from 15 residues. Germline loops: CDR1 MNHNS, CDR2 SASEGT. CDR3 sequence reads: CASSEATGASEKLFF. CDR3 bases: TGTGCCAGCAGTGAAGCGACAGGGGCTAGTGAAAAACTGTTTTTT.

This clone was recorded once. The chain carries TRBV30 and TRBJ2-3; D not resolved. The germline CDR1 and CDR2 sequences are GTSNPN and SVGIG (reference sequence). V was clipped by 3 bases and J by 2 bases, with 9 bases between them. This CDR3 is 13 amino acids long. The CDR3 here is CAWSMGSTDTQYF. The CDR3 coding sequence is TGTGCCTGGAGCATGGGGTCCACAGATACGCAGTATTTT.

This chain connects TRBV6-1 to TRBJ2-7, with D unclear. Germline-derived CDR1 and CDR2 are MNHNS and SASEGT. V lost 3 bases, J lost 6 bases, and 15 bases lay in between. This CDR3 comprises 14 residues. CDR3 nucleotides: TGTGCCAGCAGTGAGCTGGGTATTAGGGTCGAGCAGTACGTC. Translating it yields CASSELGIRVEQYV.

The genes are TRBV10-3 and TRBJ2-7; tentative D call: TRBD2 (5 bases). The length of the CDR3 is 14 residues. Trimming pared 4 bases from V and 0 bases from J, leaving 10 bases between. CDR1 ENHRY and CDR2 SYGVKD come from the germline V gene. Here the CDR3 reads CAISGVGSSYEQYF. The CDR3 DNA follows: TGTGCCATCAGTGGGGTGGGGAGCTCCTACGAGCAGTACTTC.

CDR3 DNA: TGTGCCAGCAGCTTAAGCGGAATGGCGGGAGGGAGCTCCTACAATGAGCAGTTCTTC. This codes for CASSLSGMAGGSSYNEQFF. The chain is built from TRBV7-3 and TRBJ2-1; 9 bases fit TRBD2. Germline V lookup: CDR1 SGHTA, CDR2 FQGTGA. The CDR3 sequence is 19 residues long. V lost 1 base, J lost 0 bases, and 10 bases stayed unmatched. The variable domain in full, completed from reference TRBV7-3 and TRBJ2-1, reads GAGVSQTPSNKVTEKGKYVELRCDPISGHTALYWYRQSLGQGPEFLIYFQGTGAADDSGLPNDRFFAVRPEGSVSTLKIQRTERGDSAVYLCASSLSGMAGGSSYNEQFFGPGTRLTVL.

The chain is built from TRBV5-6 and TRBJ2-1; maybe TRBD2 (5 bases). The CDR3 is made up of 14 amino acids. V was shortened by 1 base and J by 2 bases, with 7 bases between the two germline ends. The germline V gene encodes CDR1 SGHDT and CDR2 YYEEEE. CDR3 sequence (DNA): TGTGCCAGCAGCTTGAGCGGAGCCTACAATGAGCAGTTCTTC. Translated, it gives CASSLSGAYNEQFF.

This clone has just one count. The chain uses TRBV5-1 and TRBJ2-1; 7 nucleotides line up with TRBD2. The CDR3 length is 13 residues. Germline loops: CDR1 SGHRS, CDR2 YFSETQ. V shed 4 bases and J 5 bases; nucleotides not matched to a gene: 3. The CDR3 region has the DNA TGCGCCAGCAGCCCTAGCGGCCACAATGAGCAGTTCTTC. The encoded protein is CASSPSGHNEQFF.

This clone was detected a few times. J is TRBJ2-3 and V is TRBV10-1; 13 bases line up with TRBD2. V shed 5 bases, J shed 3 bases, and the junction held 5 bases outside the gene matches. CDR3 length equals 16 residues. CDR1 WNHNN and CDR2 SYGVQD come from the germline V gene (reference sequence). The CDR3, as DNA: TGCGCCAGCAGTCGGACTAGCGGGAGTGGGACAGATACGCAGTATTTT. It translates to CASSRTSGSGTDTQYF.

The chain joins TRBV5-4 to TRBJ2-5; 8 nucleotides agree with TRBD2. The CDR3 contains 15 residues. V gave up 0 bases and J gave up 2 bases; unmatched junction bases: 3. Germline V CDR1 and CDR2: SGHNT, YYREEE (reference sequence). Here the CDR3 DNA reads TGTGCCAGCAGCTTGGGAGCGGGAGATCAAGAGACCCAGTACTTC. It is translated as CASSLGAGDQETQYF.

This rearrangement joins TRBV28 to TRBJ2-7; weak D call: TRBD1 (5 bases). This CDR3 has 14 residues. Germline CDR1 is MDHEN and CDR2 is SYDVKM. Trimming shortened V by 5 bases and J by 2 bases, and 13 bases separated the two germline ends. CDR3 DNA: TGTGCCAGCAGTCCCCTGAGGACACCCTACGAGCAGTACTTC. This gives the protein CASSPLRTPYEQYF.

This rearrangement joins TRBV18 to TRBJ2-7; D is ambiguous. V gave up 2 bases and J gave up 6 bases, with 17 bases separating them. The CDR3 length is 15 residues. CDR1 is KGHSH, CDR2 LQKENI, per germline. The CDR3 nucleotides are TGTGCCAGCTCACCATCGTCCGCCCAACGGTCCGAGCAGTACGTC. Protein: CASSPSSAQRSEQYV.

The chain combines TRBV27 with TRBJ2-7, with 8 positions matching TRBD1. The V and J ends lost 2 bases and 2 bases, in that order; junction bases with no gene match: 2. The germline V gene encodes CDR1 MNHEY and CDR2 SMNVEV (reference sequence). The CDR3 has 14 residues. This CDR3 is CASSLKTGAYEQYV. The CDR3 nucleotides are TGTGCCAGCAGTTTAAAGACAGGGGCCTACGAGCAGTACGTC.

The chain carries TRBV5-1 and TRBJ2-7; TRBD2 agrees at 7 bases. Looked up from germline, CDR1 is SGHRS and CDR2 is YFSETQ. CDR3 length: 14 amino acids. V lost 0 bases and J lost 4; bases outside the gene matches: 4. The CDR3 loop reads CASSLEGSGYEQYV. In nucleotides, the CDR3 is TGCGCCAGCAGCTTGGAGGGTAGCGGGTACGAGCAGTACGTC.

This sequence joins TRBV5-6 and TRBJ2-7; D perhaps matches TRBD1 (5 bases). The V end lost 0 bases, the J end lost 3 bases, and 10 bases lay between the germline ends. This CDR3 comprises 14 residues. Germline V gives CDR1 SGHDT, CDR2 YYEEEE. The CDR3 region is CASSLGQGFYEQYV. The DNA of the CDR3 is TGTGCCAGCAGCTTGGGGCAGGGTTTCTACGAGCAGTACGTC.

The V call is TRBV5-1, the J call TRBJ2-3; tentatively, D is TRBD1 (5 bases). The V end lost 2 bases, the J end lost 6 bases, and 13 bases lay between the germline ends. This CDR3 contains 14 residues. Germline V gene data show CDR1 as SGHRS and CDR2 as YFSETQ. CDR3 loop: CASSLPQGFDTQYF. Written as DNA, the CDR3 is TGCGCCAGCAGCTTACCCCAGGGTTTTGATACGCAGTATTTT.

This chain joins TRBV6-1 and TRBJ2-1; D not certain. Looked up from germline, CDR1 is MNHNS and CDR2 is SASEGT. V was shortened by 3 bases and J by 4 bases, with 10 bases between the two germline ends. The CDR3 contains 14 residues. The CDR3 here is CASSEGVQYNEQFF. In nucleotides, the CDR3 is TGTGCCAGCAGTGAGGGTGTACAGTACAATGAGCAGTTCTTC.

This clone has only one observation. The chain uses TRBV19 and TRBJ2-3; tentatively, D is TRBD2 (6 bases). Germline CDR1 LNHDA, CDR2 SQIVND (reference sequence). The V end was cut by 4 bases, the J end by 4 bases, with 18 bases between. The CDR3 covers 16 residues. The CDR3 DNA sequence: TGTGCCAGTAGTAAAACTAGCTCGGAGCTCGCAGATACGCAGTATTTT. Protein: CASSKTSSELADTQYF.

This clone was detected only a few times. CDR3 amino acids: CASSSDPYYGYTF. CDR3 bases: TGCGCCAGCAGCTCGGACCCGTACTATGGCTACACCTTC. The chain carries TRBV5-1 and TRBJ1-2, with D unclear. V lost 3 bases and J lost 3, with 9 bases in between. Germline V CDR1 and CDR2: SGHRS, YFSETQ. The length of the CDR3 is 13 residues.

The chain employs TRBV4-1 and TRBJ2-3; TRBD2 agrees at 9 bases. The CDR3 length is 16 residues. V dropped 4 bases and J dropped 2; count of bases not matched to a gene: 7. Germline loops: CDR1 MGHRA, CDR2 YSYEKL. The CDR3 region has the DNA TGCGCCAGCAGCCCCGGGACTAGCACATACACAGATACGCAGTATTTT. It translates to CASSPGTSTYTDTQYF.

CDR3 sequence (DNA): TGTGCCAGCAGTGTGGGGAATGGTCAGCCCCAGCATTTT. This gives the protein CASSVGNGQPQHF. The chain joins TRBV2 to TRBJ1-5; no clear D. This CDR3 comprises 13 residues. V dropped 4 bases and J dropped 6 bases, with 10 bases sitting between them. From germline, CDR1 is SNHLY and CDR2 FYNNEI.

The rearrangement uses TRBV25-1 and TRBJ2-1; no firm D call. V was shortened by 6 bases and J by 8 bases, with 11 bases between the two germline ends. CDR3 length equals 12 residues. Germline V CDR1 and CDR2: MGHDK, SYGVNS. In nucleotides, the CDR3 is TGTGCCAGCAGGCCCCCCTGGGATGAGCAGTTCTTC. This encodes CASRPPWDEQFF.

CDR3 loop: CASNHRSDTQYF. CDR3 DNA: TGTGCCAGCAATCACCGTTCCGATACGCAGTATTTT. The V gene is TRBV2, the J gene TRBJ2-3, with D unclear. The V gene's germline CDR1 is SNHLY and CDR2 FYNNEI. V was clipped by 7 bases and J by 6 bases, with 11 bases between them. The CDR3 runs 12 residues.

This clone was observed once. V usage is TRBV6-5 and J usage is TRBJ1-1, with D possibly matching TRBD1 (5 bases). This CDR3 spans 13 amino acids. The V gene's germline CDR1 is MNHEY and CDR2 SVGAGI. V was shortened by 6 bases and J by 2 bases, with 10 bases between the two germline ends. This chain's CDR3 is CASRTDANTEAFF. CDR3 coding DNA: TGTGCCAGCAGGACAGACGCTAACACTGAAGCTTTCTTT.

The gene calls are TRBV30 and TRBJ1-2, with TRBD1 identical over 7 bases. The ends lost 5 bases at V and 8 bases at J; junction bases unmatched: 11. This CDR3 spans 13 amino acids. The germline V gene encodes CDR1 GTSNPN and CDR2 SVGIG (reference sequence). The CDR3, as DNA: TGTGCCTGGGGAAACAGGGGAACTCGCGGCTACACCTTC. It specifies CAWGNRGTRGYTF. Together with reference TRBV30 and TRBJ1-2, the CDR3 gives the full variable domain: SQTIHQWPATLVQPVGSPLSLECTVEGTSNPNLYWYRQAAGRGLQLLFYSVGIGQISSEVPQNLSASRPQDRQFILSSKKLLLSDSGFYLCAWGNRGTRGYTFGSGTRLTVV.

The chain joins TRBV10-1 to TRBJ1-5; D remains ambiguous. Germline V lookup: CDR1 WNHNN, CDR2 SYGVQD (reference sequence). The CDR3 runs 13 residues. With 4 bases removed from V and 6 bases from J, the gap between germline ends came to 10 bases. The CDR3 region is CASSAQSGQPQHF. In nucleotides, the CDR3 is TGCGCCAGCAGTGCGCAAAGTGGTCAGCCCCAGCATTTT.

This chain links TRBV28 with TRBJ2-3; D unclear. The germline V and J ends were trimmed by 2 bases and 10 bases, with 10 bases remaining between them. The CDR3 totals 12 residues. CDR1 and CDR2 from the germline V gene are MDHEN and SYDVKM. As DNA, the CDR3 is TGTGCCAGCAGTTTAGAGGCAGGATCGCAGTATTTT. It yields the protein CASSLEAGSQYF.